The 3 T cell receptor beta chains below come from one sample, sequenced in a study of CD8 T cells in Susac syndrome. RNA, at about 0.45 to 1 ug, was reverse transcribed with random hexamers. TCRdb processed the immunoSEQ multiplex PCR reads anew with MiXCR; each CDR3 protein has one entry. The sample contains around 150,000 distinct CDR3 sequences, under 97% of which appear only once. The sequenced sample consisted of CD4+ T cells from PBMCs. These receptors were obtained from a human donor with Susac syndrome.

The chain couples TRBV7-9 to TRBJ2-1; the D is unclear. The CDR3 extends over 15 amino acids. Germline CDR1 SEHNR, CDR2 FQNEAQ (reference sequence). The V and J ends lost 5 bases and 6 bases respectively, with 17 bases between them. The CDR3 is CASSLAIRSTNEQFF. DNA of the CDR3: TGTGCCAGCAGCCTGGCGATCCGCTCCACCAATGAGCAGTTCTTC.

This clonotype was counted a single time. The V gene is TRBV2, the J gene TRBJ1-2; D remains ambiguous. Germline CDR1 is SNHLY and CDR2 is FYNNEI. V dropped 2 bases and J dropped 2 bases, with 6 bases sitting between them. The CDR3 is 13 amino acids. CDR3 residues: CASSERQNYGYTF. Written as DNA, the CDR3 is TGTGCCAGCAGTGAACGTCAGAACTATGGCTACACCTTC.

The rearrangement links TRBV18 to TRBJ2-1; 9 nucleotides agree with TRBD1. V gave up 6 bases and J gave up 4 bases; unmatched junction bases: 4. CDR3 length: 14 residues. Germline V CDR1 and CDR2: KGHSH, LQKENI. This CDR3 is CASSPDRGYNEQFF. CDR3 bases: TGTGCCAGCTCCCCAGACAGGGGGTACAATGAGCAGTTCTTC.